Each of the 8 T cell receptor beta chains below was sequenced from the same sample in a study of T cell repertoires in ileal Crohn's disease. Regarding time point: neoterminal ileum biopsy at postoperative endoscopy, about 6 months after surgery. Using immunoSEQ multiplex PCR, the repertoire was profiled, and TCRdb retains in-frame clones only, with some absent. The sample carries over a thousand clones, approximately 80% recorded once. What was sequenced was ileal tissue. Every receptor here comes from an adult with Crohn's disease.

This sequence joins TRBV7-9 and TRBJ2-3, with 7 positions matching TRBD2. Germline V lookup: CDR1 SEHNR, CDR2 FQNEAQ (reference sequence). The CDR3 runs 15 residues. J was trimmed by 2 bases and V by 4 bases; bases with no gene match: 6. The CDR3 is CASSSREANTDTQYF. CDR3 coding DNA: TGTGCCAGCAGCTCCCGGGAGGCCAACACAGATACGCAGTATTTT. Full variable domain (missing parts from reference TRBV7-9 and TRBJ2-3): DTGVSQNPRHKITKRGQNVTFRCDPISEHNRLYWYRQTLGQGPEFLTYFQNEAQLEKSRLLSDRFSAERPKGSFSTLEIQRTEQGDSAMYLCASSSREANTDTQYFGPGTRLTVL.

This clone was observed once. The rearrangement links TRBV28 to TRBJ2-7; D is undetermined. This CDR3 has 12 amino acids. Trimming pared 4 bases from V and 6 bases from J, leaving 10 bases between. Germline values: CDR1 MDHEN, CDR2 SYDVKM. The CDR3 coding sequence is TGTGCCAGCAGTTCTGGGCCCAGCGAGCAGTACTTC. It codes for CASSSGPSEQYF.

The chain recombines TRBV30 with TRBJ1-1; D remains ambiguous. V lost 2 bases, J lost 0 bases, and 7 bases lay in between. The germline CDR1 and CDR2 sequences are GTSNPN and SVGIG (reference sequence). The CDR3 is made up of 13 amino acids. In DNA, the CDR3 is TGTGCCTGGAGTATAGCCATGAACACTGAAGCTTTCTTT. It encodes CAWSIAMNTEAFF.

The CDR3 loop reads CASSLGQGAADTQYF. In nucleotides, the CDR3 is TGTGCCAGCAGCTTGGGACAGGGGGCCGCAGATACGCAGTATTTT. This rearrangement joins TRBV7-3 to TRBJ2-3; TRBD1 matches 12 bases. Germline V CDR1 and CDR2: SGHTA, FQGTGA. The CDR3 runs 15 residues. V gave up 3 bases and J gave up 4 bases; unmatched junction bases: 2.

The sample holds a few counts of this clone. This chain's CDR3 is CAWGAGSYTF. In nucleotides, the CDR3 is TGTGCCTGGGGTGCAGGCAGCTACACCTTC. The J gene is TRBJ1-2, the V gene TRBV30; D uncertain. Germline V CDR1 and CDR2: GTSNPN, SVGIG (reference sequence). V was trimmed by 5 bases and J by 9 bases, leaving 10 bases between them. This CDR3 has 10 residues.

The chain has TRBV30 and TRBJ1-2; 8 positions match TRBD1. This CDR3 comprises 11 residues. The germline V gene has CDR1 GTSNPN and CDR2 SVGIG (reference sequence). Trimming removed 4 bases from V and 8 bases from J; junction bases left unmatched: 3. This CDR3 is CAWTQGDGYTF. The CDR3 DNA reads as TGTGCCTGGACACAGGGGGACGGCTACACCTTC.

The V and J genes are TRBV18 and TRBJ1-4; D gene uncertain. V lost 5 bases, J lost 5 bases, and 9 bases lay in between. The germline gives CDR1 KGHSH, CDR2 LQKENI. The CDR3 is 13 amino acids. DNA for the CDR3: TGTGCCAGCTCAGCCCGCGGGAATGAAAAACTGTTTTTT. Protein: CASSARGNEKLFF.

The CDR3 coding sequence is TGTGCCAGCAGCCTGAGCCGGGACTACAGACGCTACGAGCAGTACTTC. Its translation: CASSLSRDYRRYEQYF. This sequence joins TRBV7-8 and TRBJ2-7, with TRBD2 matching 7 bases. This CDR3 contains 16 residues. After removal of 5 bases from V and 3 bases from J, the junction contained 13 bases not matched to a gene. Germline V lookup: CDR1 SGHVS, CDR2 FQNEAQ. The full variable domain, with the rest looked up from reference TRBV7-8 and TRBJ2-7, is GAGVSQSPRYKVAKRGQDVALRCDPISGHVSLFWYQQALGQGPEFLTYFQNEAQLDKSGLPSDRFFAERPEGSVSTLKIQRTQQEDSAVYLCASSLSRDYRRYEQYFGPGTRLTVT.